A few counts support the clone carrying this T cell receptor beta chain. What it binds is unknown. Molecular barcoding with unique molecular identifiers was used for the TCRbeta library. TCRdb re-analysed the PCR reads in MiXCR, keeping a single row per CDR3 protein. The sample records 200,000 or so distinct CDR3 sequences, about 6% being singletons. The data belong to a study of T-cell reconstitution after alpha-beta-depleted transplantation in children. Points from the study as a whole: After transplant, high TCRbeta diversity at day 60 in some patients arose from surviving recipient T cells and thymic progenitors. Approximately two months post-transplant, alpha-beta T cells reportedly originated from several hundred expanded graft clones. Newly produced T cells mostly provided counts and TCRbeta diversity after one year, as hyperexpanded clones declined.

The germline gives CDR1 SGHRS, CDR2 YFSETQ. V gave up 4 bases and J gave up 0 bases; unmatched junction bases: 13. This CDR3 region has 19 residues. This TCR came from a girl less than two years old with combined immunodeficiency, due to receive a stem cell transplant. The V gene is TRBV5-1, the J gene TRBJ2-2, with 9 bases fitting TRBD2. The sample was PBMCs, taken before TCRalphabeta/CD19-depleted stem cell transplant. The CDR3 DNA reads TGCGCCAGCAGCCACCCCTGGGGTAGCGGGGGTTCGAACACCGGGGAGCTGTTTTTT. Translation gives CASSHPWGSGGSNTGELFF.